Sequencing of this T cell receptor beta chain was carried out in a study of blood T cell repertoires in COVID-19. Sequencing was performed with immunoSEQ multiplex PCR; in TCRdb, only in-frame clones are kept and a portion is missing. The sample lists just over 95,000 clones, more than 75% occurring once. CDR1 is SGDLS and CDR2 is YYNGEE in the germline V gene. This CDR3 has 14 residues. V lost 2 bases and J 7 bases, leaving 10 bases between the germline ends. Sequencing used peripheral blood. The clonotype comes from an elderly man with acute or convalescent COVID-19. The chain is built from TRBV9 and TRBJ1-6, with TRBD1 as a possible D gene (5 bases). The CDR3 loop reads CASSVGTGNSPLHF. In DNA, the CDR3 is TGTGCCAGCAGCGTGGGGACTGGGAATTCACCCCTCCACTTT.